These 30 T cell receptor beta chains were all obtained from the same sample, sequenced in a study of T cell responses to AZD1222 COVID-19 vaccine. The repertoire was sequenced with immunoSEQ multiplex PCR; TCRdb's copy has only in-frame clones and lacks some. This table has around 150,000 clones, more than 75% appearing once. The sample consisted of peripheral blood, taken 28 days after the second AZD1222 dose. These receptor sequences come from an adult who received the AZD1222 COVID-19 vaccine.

CDR3 residues: CASSNEGVGNQPQHF. The CDR3 DNA reads TGTGCCAGCAGTAATGAGGGCGTGGGCAATCAGCCCCAGCATTTT. The J gene is TRBJ1-5, the V gene TRBV6-5; unclear D gene. V was pared by 5 bases and J by 2 bases, with 13 bases between. The CDR3 extends over 15 amino acids. CDR1 and CDR2 from the germline V gene are MNHEY and SVGAGI.

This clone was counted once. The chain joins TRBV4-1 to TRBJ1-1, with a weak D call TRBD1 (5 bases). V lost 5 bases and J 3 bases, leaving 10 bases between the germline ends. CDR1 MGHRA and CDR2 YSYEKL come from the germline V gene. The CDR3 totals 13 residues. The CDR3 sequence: CASSKLGDTEAFF. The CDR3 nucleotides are TGCGCCAGCAGCAAATTAGGGGACACTGAAGCTTTCTTT.

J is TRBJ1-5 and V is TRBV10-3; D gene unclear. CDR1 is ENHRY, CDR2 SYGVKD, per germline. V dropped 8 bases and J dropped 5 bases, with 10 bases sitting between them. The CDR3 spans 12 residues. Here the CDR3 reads CAIGEGHQPQHF. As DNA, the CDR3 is TGTGCCATCGGAGAGGGCCATCAGCCCCAGCATTTT.

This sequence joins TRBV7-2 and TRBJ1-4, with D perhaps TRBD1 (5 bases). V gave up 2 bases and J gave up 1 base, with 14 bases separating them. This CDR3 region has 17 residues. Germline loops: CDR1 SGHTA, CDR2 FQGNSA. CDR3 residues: CASSLLPGLGTNEKLFF. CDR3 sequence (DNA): TGTGCCAGCAGCTTATTACCAGGGTTGGGAACTAATGAAAAACTGTTTTTT.

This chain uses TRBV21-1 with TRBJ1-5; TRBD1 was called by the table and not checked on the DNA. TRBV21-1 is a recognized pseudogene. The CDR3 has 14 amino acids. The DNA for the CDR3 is TGTGCCAGCAGCAATAAACAGGGGGATCAGCCCCAGCATTTT. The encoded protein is CASSNKQGDQPQHF.

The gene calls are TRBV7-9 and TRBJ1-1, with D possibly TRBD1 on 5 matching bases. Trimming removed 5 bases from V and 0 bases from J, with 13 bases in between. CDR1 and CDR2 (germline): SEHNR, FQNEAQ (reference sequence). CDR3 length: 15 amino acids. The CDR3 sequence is CASSGEGLMNTEAFF. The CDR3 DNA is TGTGCCAGCAGCGGGGAGGGACTTATGAACACTGAAGCTTTCTTT.

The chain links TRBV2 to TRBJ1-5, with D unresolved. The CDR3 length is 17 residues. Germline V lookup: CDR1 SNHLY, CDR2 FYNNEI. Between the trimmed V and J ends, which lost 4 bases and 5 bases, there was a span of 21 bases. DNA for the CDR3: TGTGCCAGCAGTGGATCCCTAGGATTGGCGGGCCATCAGCCCCAGCATTTT. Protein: CASSGSLGLAGHQPQHF.

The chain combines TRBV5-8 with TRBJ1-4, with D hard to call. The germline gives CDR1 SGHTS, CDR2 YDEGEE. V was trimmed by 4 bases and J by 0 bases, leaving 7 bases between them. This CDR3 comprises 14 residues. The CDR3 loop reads CASSGVPTNEKLFF. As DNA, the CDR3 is TGTGCCAGCAGCGGGGTCCCAACTAATGAAAAACTGTTTTTT.

CDR3 amino acids: CASSLEGYNQPQHF. CDR3 DNA: TGTGCCAGCAGCTTAGAAGGGTACAATCAGCCCCAGCATTTT. V gene TRBV7-9 combines with J gene TRBJ1-5; D gene unclear. Trimming cost V 1 base and J 3 bases, with 7 bases left between them. This CDR3 is 14 amino acids long. CDR1 and CDR2 from the germline V gene are SEHNR and FQNEAQ (reference sequence).

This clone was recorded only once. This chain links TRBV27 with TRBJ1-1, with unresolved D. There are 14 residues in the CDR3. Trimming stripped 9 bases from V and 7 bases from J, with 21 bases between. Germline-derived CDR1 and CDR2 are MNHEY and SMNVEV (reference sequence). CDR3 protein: CASGPLDAKYEAFF. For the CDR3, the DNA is TGTGCCAGTGGACCTTTAGACGCGAAGTATGAAGCTTTCTTT.

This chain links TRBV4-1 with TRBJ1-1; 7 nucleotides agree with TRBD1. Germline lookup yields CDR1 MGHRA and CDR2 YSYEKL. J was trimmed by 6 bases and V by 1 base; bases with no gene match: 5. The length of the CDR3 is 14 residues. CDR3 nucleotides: TGCGCCAGCAGCCAAGTGGAGGGGGCCGCTGAAGCTTTCTTT. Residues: CASSQVEGAAEAFF.

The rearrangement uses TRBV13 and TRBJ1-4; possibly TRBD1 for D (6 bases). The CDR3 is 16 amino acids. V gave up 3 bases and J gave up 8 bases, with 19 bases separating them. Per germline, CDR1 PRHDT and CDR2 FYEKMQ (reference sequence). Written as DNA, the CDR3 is TGTGCCAGCAGCTTTTTACGTACTGGGGGCCTCGAAAAACTGTTTTTT. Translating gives CASSFLRTGGLEKLFF.

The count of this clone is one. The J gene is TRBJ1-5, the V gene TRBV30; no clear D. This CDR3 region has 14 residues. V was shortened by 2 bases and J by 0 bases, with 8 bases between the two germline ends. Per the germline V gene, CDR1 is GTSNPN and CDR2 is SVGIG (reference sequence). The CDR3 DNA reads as TGTGCCTGGAGTACGGTGTATAGCAATCAGCCCCAGCATTTT. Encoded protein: CAWSTVYSNQPQHF.

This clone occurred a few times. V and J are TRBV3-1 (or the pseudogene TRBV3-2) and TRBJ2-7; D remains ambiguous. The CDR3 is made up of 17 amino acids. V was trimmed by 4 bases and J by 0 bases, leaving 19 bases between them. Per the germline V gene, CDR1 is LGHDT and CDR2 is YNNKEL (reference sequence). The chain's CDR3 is CASSPSPSMVSSYEQYF. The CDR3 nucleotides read TGTGCCAGCAGCCCAAGTCCTTCCATGGTGAGCTCCTACGAGCAGTACTTC.

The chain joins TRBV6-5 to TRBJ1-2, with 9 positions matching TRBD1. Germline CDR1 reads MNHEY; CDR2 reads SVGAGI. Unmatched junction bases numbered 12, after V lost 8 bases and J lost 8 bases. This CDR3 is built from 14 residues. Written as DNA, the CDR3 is TGTGCCAGCCGACGGGACAGGGAGGTAGGAGGCTACACCTTC. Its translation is CASRRDREVGGYTF.

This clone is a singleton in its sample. In DNA, the CDR3 is TGTGCCAGTAGGCCTAGGGGCACAGACTATGCAACTAATGAAAAACTGTTTTTT. This translates into CASRPRGTDYATNEKLFF. This rearrangement joins TRBV19 to TRBJ1-4, with D possibly matching TRBD1 (5 bases). Germline values: CDR1 LNHDA, CDR2 SQIVND (reference sequence). This CDR3 has 18 amino acids. V lost 6 bases to trimming and J lost 0 bases, with 20 bases between them.

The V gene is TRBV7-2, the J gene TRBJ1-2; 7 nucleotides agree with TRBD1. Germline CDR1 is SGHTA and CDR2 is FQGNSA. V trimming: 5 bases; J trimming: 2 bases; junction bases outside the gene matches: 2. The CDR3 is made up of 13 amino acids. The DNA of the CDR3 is TGTGCCAGCAGCAAACAGGGGAACTATGGCTACACCTTC. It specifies CASSKQGNYGYTF.

The CDR3 reads CASSLFFQGPTGELFF. DNA of the CDR3: TGCGCCAGCAGCTTGTTTTTTCAGGGGCCCACCGGGGAGCTGTTTTTT. The chain recombines TRBV5-1 with TRBJ2-2; perhaps TRBD1 as D (6 bases). V lost 1 base and J lost 4, with 14 bases in between. This CDR3 comprises 16 residues. Germline CDR1 and CDR2: SGHRS and YFSETQ.

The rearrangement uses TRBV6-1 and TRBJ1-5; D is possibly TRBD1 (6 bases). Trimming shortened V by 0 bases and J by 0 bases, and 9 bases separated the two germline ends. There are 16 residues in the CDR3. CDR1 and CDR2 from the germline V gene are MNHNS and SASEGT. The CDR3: CASSEAVGASNQPQHF. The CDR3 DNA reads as TGTGCCAGCAGTGAAGCAGTGGGGGCTAGCAATCAGCCCCAGCATTTT.

The CDR3 nucleotides are TGTGCCAGCAGGCAAACAGGGAATAATTCACCCCTCCACTTT. Its protein is CASRQTGNNSPLHF. The chain employs TRBV6-5 and TRBJ1-6; D perhaps matches TRBD1 (6 bases). Trimming took 6 bases from V and 5 from J, leaving 11 bases between them. Germline values: CDR1 MNHEY, CDR2 SVGAGI. The CDR3 is 14 amino acids.

CDR3: CASTNTGMGTEAFF. CDR3 sequence (DNA): TGTGCCAGCACCAACACAGGGATGGGGACTGAAGCTTTCTTT. The chain uses TRBV27 and TRBJ1-1; D is possibly TRBD1 (6 bases). This CDR3 has 14 amino acids. V gave up 7 bases and J gave up 5 bases, with 17 bases separating them. CDR1 is MNHEY, CDR2 SMNVEV, per germline (reference sequence).

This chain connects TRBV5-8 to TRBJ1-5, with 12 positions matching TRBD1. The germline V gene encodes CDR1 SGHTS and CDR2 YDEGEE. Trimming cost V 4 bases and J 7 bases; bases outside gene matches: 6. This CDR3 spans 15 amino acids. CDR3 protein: CASSGGQGARQPQHF. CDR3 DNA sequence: TGTGCCAGCAGCGGGGGACAGGGGGCTCGACAGCCCCAGCATTTT.

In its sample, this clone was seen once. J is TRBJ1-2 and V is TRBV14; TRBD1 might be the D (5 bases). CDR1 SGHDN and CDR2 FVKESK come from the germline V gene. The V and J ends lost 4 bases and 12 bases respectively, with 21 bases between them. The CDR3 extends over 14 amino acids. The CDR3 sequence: CASSRGRALKLDTF. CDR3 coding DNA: TGTGCCAGCAGCCGAGGCAGGGCTTTGAAGTTGGACACCTTC.

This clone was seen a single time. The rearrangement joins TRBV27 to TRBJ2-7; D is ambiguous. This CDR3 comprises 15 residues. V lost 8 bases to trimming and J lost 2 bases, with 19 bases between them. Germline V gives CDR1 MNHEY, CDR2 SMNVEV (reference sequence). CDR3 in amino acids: CASRYRAWEAYEQYF. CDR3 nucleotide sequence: TGTGCCAGCCGCTATCGGGCGTGGGAAGCCTACGAGCAGTACTTC.

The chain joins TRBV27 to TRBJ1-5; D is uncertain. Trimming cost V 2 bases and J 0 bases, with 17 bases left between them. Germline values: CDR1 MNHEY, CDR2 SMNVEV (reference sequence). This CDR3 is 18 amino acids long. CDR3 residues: CASSLPGATTYSNQPQHF. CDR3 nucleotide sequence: TGTGCCAGCAGTTTACCAGGAGCAACCACATATAGCAATCAGCCCCAGCATTTT.

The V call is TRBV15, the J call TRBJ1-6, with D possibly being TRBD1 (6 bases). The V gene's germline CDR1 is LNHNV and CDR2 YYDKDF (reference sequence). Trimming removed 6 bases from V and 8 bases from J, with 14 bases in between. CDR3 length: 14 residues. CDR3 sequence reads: CATSQVGGDSPLHF. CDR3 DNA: TGTGCCACCAGTCAGGTAGGGGGAGATTCACCCCTCCACTTT.

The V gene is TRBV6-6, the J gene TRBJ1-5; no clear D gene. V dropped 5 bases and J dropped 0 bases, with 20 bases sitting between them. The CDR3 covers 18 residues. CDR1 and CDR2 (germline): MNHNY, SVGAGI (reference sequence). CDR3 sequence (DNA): TGTGCCAGCAGTCCCCTAGAAGGGCTTACCCTTAGCAATCAGCCCCAGCATTTT. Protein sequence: CASSPLEGLTLSNQPQHF.

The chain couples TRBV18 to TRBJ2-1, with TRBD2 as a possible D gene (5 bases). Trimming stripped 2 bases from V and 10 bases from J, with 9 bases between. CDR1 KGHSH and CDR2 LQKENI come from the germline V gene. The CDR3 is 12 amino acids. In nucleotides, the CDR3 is TGTGCCAGCTCACCAACAGCGGACGAGCAGTTCTTC. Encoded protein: CASSPTADEQFF.

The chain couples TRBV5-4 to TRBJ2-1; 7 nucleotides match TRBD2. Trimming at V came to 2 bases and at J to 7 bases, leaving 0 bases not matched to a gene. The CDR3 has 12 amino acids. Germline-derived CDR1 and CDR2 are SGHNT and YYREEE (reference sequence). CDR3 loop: CASSFGGNEQFF. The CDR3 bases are TGTGCCAGCAGCTTCGGGGGGAATGAGCAGTTCTTC.

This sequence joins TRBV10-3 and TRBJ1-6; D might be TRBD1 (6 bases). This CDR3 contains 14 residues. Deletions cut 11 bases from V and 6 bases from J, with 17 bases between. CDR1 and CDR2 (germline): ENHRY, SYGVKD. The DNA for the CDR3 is TGTGCCGCGGCATTGGGGGGGCTTAATTCACCCCTCCACTTT. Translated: CAAALGGLNSPLHF.